This T cell receptor (beta chain) was sequenced for a study of blood T cell repertoires in COVID-19. Study background: There were acute and convalescent COVID-19 samples, and they came from the United States, Italy and Spain.

The CDR3 runs to 16 residues. The V gene's germline CDR1 is SGHTA and CDR2 FQGTGA. V was pared by 2 bases and J by 7 bases, with 10 bases of the junction left unmatched. Generated by immunoSEQ multiplex PCR, the TCRdb table keeps only in-frame clones and is missing some. The sample lists roughly 250,000 clones, roughly 84% occurring once. The source is a woman between 40 and 50 years old with active or convalescent COVID-19. The chain carries TRBV7-3 and TRBJ2-1, with 8 bases aligning to TRBD1. Sequencing input: peripheral blood. In nucleotides, the CDR3 is TGTGCCAGCAGCTTACTATCCGCAGGGGGCCCGAATGAGCAGTTCTTC. Its protein is CASSLLSAGGPNEQFF.